The sequence of this T cell receptor (beta chain) was determined in a study of T cells after yellow fever vaccination (dated by TCRdb to the late 2010s). Regarding the study in general: Libraries from fractions with low cell numbers were prepared with the SMART-Seq v4 Ultra Low Input RNA kit. To track T-cell clones before and after primary and booster YFV17D yellow fever vaccination, bulk TCR alpha and beta repertoires were sequenced longitudinally. The cohort comprised two healthy male donors, one aged 18 to 29 and one aged 30 to 40 years. Blood samples were taken at several timepoints before and after primary and secondary immunization, and bulk PBMC replicates and cell subsets were isolated.

Synthesis of TCR cDNA relied on 5'RACE template switching, a step that introduced a universal primer site along with unique molecular identifiers. cDNA synthesis was primed from both the TCR alpha and TCR beta constant segments. Libraries were amplified in two PCR steps, with sample barcodes and sequencing adapters added in the second step. Sequencing of libraries was done on Illumina HiSeq 2500 (2x100 bp) or NovaSeq (2x150 bp). In the original analysis: MIGEC handled demultiplexing of reads and collapsing into UMI consensus sequences, while MiXCR performed V(D)J alignment. Using edgeR on replicate PBMC samples, clonotypes were called vaccine-responding if FDR was below 0.01 and the log2 fold change was above 5 up to day 15. Each bulk clonotype received a CD4 or CD8 identity based on whether the sequenced CD4 or CD8 repertoire contained that clonotype at higher abundance. TCRdb took the public reads, trimmed them with fastp at Q25, ran MiXCR for clone calling and kept in-frame beta chains. Here each entry gathers all rows of one CDR3 protein and keeps the most common genes and DNA. The authors' filters were not applied to this entry. For this sample there are hundreds of thousands of distinct CDR3 sequences; roughly 17% appear just once. The top ten clonotypes cover 15% to 20% of the sample.

Overall study outcomes, separate from this receptor: The secondary T-cell response was weaker than the primary response but faster, peaking on day 5 instead of day 15. A small share of clonotypes occurred in both CD4 and CD8 compartments, likely arising from convergent recombination. After the booster, most of the clones that had expanded following primary vaccination were detected again (roughly 97% of CD4 and roughly 90% of CD8), which suggests that memory was broadly maintained. Because the study included only a couple of donors, the extent to which the findings can be generalized is limited. Computational filtering was required because FACS-sorted repertoires could contain abundant contaminating clonotypes from the bulk population.

The treatment or condition label for this specimen denotes: live attenuated yellow fever vaccine strain. Two biological replicates of bulk PBMCs were collected at each blood-draw timepoint. A standard Ficoll-Paque protocol was used to isolate PBMCs from peripheral blood. TriZol was used to extract RNA from bulk PBMCs, CD4 and CD8 fractions, and dextramer-positive and dextramer-negative fractions. This clonotype was seen more than once but under ten times. Its antigen is currently not known. Within one base of it there is no much larger clone, and no base qualities were kept. This sequence was found in a man between 18 and 29 years old who received the YFV17D yellow fever vaccine. The material sequenced was PBMCs, taken less than 6 days after the first yellow fever vaccination.

The sequenced DNA is TGTGCCAGCAGGAGGGACTACGACACCGGGGAGCTGTTTTTT. This encodes CASRRDYDTGELFF. This chain joins TRBV6-4 to TRBJ2-2, and 7 junction bases match TRBD2. According to the germline V gene, CDR1 reads MRHNA and CDR2 reads SNTAGT. The junction shows trimming of 6 bases on V and 3 bases on J, and the gene matches do not reach 4 bases of it. Its CDR3 holds 14 amino acids, cysteine through phenylalanine. The CDR3 DNA has 42 bases and is translated from base 1.